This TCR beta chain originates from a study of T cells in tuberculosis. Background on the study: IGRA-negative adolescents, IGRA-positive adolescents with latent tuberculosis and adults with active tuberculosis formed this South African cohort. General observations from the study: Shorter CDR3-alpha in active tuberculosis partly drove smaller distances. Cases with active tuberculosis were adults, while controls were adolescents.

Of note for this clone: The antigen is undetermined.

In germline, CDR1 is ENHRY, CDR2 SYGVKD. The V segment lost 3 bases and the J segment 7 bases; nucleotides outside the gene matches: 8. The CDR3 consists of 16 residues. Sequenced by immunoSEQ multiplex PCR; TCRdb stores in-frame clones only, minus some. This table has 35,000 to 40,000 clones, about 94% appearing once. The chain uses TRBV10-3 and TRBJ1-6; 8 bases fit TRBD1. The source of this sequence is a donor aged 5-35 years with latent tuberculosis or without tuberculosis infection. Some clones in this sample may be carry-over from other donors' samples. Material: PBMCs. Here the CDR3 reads CAISETGTGQNSPLHF. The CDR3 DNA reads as TGTGCCATCAGTGAAACCGGGACAGGCCAGAATTCACCCCTCCACTTT.